These 23 T cell receptor beta chains originate from one sample sequenced in a study of regulatory T cells in long-lasting Graves disease. Indicated time point: newly diagnosed GD, antithyroid drugs for less than 3 months. PBMC-derived RNA was used for the TCR library. Arm-PCR with iRepertoire HTBI primers amplified the CDR3 regions for these TCR beta libraries. A single record per CDR3 protein comes from TCRdb applying MiXCR to the multiplex PCR reads. The sample includes a few hundred thousand distinct CDR3 sequences, 15% seen only once; the top ten take approximately 7.8%. A further study also used this sample, focusing on T cells in Graves' hyperthyroidism and ophthalmopathy.

The sample here was peripheral blood mononuclear cells (PBMCs), taken at new diagnosis, from a patient treated with antithyroid drugs. These TCRs come from a woman aged 40 to 50 with Graves disease.

V usage is TRBV7-2 and J usage is TRBJ2-1; a weak D match, TRBD1 (6 bases). This CDR3 has 13 amino acids. Trimming pared 6 bases from V and 9 bases from J, leaving 15 bases between. Germline V lookup: CDR1 SGHTA, CDR2 FQGNSA. The CDR3 reads CASRSTGFAEQFF. Here the CDR3 DNA reads TGTGCCAGCAGGTCTACAGGGTTCGCTGAGCAGTTCTTC.

A few counts support this clonotype. Sequence at one end of the junction differs from germline and may be a read error. This rearrangement joins TRBV15 to TRBJ2-2; either TRBD1 or TRBD2 may fit D (5 bases each). Per germline, CDR1 LNHNV and CDR2 YYDKDF (reference sequence). The CDR3 sequence is 12 residues long. CDR3 nucleotides: TGTGCCACCAGCACTGGGGCCGGGGAGCTGCTTTTT. This encodes CATSTGAGELLF.

This CDR3 reads CSASSANEQFF. DNA of the CDR3: TGCAGTGCTAGCAGTGCCAATGAGCAGTTCTTC. This chain joins TRBV20-1 and TRBJ2-1; no reliable D call. V lost 3 bases and J lost 6, with 6 bases in between. Germline values: CDR1 DFQATT, CDR2 SNEGSKA (reference sequence). The CDR3 has 11 amino acids.

This clonotype occurred many times. The V and J genes are TRBV7-2 and TRBJ2-2; D might be TRBD2 (6 bases). V was cut by 10 bases and J by 6 bases, with 12 bases left in between. The CDR3 consists of 12 residues. The germline V gene encodes CDR1 SGHTA and CDR2 FQGNSA. CDR3 DNA: TGTGCCATTGGGGGGTTTCCCGGGGAGCTGTTTTTT. Amino acid sequence: CAIGGFPGELFF.

V and J are TRBV19 and TRBJ2-3, with a weak D call TRBD2 (6 bases). CDR1 and CDR2 from the germline V gene are LNHDA and SQIVND (reference sequence). The V end lost 0 bases, the J end lost 0 bases, and 7 bases lay between the germline ends. The CDR3 has 15 amino acids. CDR3: CASSIDGTSTDTQYF. The CDR3 coding sequence is TGTGCCAGTAGTATAGACGGGACTAGCACAGATACGCAGTATTTT.

Turning to this clonotype: A much larger clone differs from this one at a single base, so this may be a read error. The CDR3 does not close with the conserved phenylalanine or tryptophan, likely indicating a read error. The rearrangement links TRBV9 to TRBJ2-2; D might be TRBD1 or TRBD2, each matching 5 bases. Trimming shortened V by 4 bases and J by 7 bases, and 17 bases separated the two germline ends. CDR1 SGDLS and CDR2 YYNGEE come from the germline V gene. This CDR3 comprises 15 residues. CDR3 sequence (DNA): TGTGCCAGCAGCCCCCCGGGGCGCTTGGGCGGGGAGCTGTTTTCT. Its translation is CASSPPGRLGGELFS.

This clonotype was recorded many times. The CDR3 sequence is CAWRGGGAFDTEAFF. The CDR3, as DNA: TGTGCCTGGAGGGGAGGAGGGGCGTTCGACACTGAAGCTTTCTTT. The chain carries TRBV30 and TRBJ1-1; D might be TRBD1 (5 bases). CDR1 and CDR2 (germline): GTSNPN, SVGIG (reference sequence). The CDR3 spans 15 residues. V was clipped by 3 bases and J by 3 bases, with 17 bases between them. The whole variable domain, remainder taken from reference TRBV30 and TRBJ1-1, is SQTIHQWPATLVQPVGSPLSLECTVEGTSNPNLYWYRQAAGRGLQLLFYSVGIGQISSEVPQNLSASRPQDRQFILSSKKLLLSDSGFYLCAWRGGGAFDTEAFFGQGTRLTVV.

For this clonotype: Since a much larger clone is just one base distant, this may be a read error. This chain links TRBV7-9 with TRBJ1-1; no reliable D call. The germline gives CDR1 SEHNR, CDR2 FQNEAQ (reference sequence). V was clipped by 0 bases and J by 10 bases, with 6 bases between them. This CDR3 has 11 amino acids. The CDR3 DNA is TGTGCCAGCAGCTTAGCAGGTGGAGCTTTCTTT. As protein: CASSLAGGAFF.

This clonotype was counted a few times. V gene TRBV20-1 combines with J gene TRBJ2-5; 13 bases align to TRBD2. V dropped 4 bases and J dropped 1; count of bases not matched to a gene: 9. Germline V gene sequence: CDR1 DFQATT, CDR2 SNEGSKA (reference sequence). This CDR3 region has 17 residues. The CDR3 coding sequence is TGCAGTGCTATCCGAGGACTAGCGGGAGCCAGCCAAGAGACCCAGTACTTC. Protein: CSAIRGLAGASQETQYF.

There are many counts of this clonotype. The chain uses TRBV6-1 and TRBJ2-5; TRBD2 agrees at 10 bases. V dropped 2 bases and J dropped 5; count of bases not matched to a gene: 11. The CDR3 covers 17 residues. CDR1 and CDR2 (germline): MNHNS, SASEGT. In DNA form, the CDR3 reads TGTGCCAGCAGTGAACTCGAGGCTAGCGGGAGTGGGGAGACCCAGTACTTC. Translated: CASSELEASGSGETQYF.

The chain uses TRBV10-1 and TRBJ2-3; 9 bases are a match to TRBD1. CDR3 size: 15 residues. The J segment lost 9 bases and the V segment lost 8 bases, leaving 15 bases of the junction unmatched. Germline V gene sequence: CDR1 WNHNN, CDR2 SYGVQD (reference sequence). Here the CDR3 reads CASSTGGPLEGTQYF. Here the CDR3 DNA reads TGCGCCAGCTCTACAGGGGGCCCTCTTGAAGGAACGCAGTATTTT.

Notes on this clonotype: One junction end disagrees with the germline gene, perhaps due to a read error. V is TRBV7-7 and J is TRBJ2-7; no definite D call. This CDR3 is built from 18 residues. CDR1 is SSHAT, CDR2 FNYEAQ, per germline (reference sequence). The CDR3 DNA sequence: TGTGCTAGCAGCCCCTACCCCCGGATCGGAAAAGAGCCCTACGAGCAGTACTTC. Translation gives CASSPYPRIGKEPYEQYF.

Turning to this clonotype: Its ends do not fully match the called genes, so a read error is possible. V gene TRBV3-1 combines with J gene TRBJ1-6; 7 bases agree with TRBD1. This CDR3 is 14 amino acids long. CDR1 is LGHDT, CDR2 YNNKEL, per germline (reference sequence). Here the CDR3 reads CASTRGTDNSPLHF. CDR3 bases: TGTGCCAGCACCCGGGGGACAGATAATTCCCCCCTCCACTTT.

This clonotype was counted at least ten times. The V gene is TRBV12-3 or TRBV12-4, the J gene TRBJ2-3; 11 bases are shared with TRBD2. The CDR3 is 15 amino acids. J lost 1 base, V lost 6 bases, and 3 bases had no gene match. The CDR3 DNA sequence: TGTGCCAGCAGCACGACTAGCGGGGGCACAGATACGCAGTATTTT. It codes for CASSTTSGGTDTQYF.

The sample holds a few counts of this clonotype. V is TRBV28 and J is TRBJ2-3; tentatively, D is TRBD2 (5 bases). This CDR3 spans 15 amino acids. V was cut by 6 bases and J by 4 bases, with 17 bases left in between. Germline V gene lookup returns CDR1 MDHEN and CDR2 SYDVKM. The CDR3 DNA follows: TGTGCCAGCAGCCCGGGCCTAGCCTTTCCAGATACGCAGTATTTT. Translated, it gives CASSPGLAFPDTQYF.

At least ten counts were recorded for this clonotype. The chain has TRBV7-6 and TRBJ2-1; TRBD2 agrees at 7 bases. The trim removed 1 base at V and 0 bases at J, leaving 9 bases unmatched. CDR1 is SGHVS, CDR2 FNYEAQ, per germline. The CDR3 totals 18 residues. In DNA form, the CDR3 reads TGTGCCAGCAGCTTAGTGCGGGAGCCCCTGAGCTCCTACAATGAGCAGTTCTTC. Encoded protein: CASSLVREPLSSYNEQFF.

The chain is built from TRBV2 and TRBJ2-7; D is unclear. Trimming stripped 11 bases from V and 5 bases from J, with 22 bases between. This CDR3 region has 14 residues. CDR1 and CDR2 from the germline V gene are SNHLY and FYNNEI. The CDR3 DNA sequence: TGTGCCGCCACGACTGAACCTCTCTCGGACGAGCAGTACTTC. Protein sequence: CAATTEPLSDEQYF.

The rearrangement links TRBV13 to TRBJ2-2; D gene unclear. The CDR3 has 16 residues. CDR1 is PRHDT, CDR2 FYEKMQ, per germline (reference sequence). V lost 5 bases to trimming and J lost 7 bases, with 20 bases between them. The CDR3, as DNA: TGTGCCAGCAGCCTCCCCCAAGGAGCCCCGGGCGGGGAGCTGTTTTTT. Protein sequence: CASSLPQGAPGGELFF.

The table lists this clonotype with a few counts. This sequence joins TRBV19 and TRBJ2-1; D is unresolved. The V end was cut by 2 bases, the J end by 8 bases, with 13 bases between. Germline-derived CDR1 and CDR2 are LNHDA and SQIVND (reference sequence). The CDR3 has 14 amino acids. CDR3 nucleotide sequence: TGTGCCAGTAGTATAAGGAGTCAGAGCTATGAGCAGTTCTTC. Translated: CASSIRSQSYEQFF.

The chain couples TRBV20-1 to TRBJ2-3, with 9 positions matching TRBD1. Trimming cost V 6 bases and J 3 bases; bases outside gene matches: 10. The CDR3 runs to 15 residues. Germline CDR1 is DFQATT and CDR2 is SNEGSKA (reference sequence). CDR3 amino acids: CSALNPDRGTDTQYF. The CDR3 nucleotides read TGCAGTGCGCTAAATCCGGACAGGGGTACAGATACGCAGTATTTT.

This clonotype was detected many times. J is TRBJ1-2 and V is TRBV29-1, with 9 bases aligning to TRBD1. There are 15 residues in the CDR3. Germline V gene data show CDR1 as SQVTM and CDR2 as ANQGSEA. V was pared by 4 bases and J by 2 bases, with 8 bases of the junction left unmatched. CDR3 amino acids: CSVAPDRGSNYGYTF. For the CDR3, the DNA is TGCAGCGTTGCCCCGGACAGGGGTTCCAACTATGGCTACACCTTC. Combining the CDR3 with reference TRBV29-1 and TRBJ1-2 gives the whole variable domain SAVISQKPSRDICQRGTSLTIQCQVDSQVTMMFWYRQQPGQSLTLIATANQGSEATYESGFVIDKFPISRPNLTFSTLTVSNMSPEDSSIYLCSVAPDRGSNYGYTFGSGTRLTVV.

This clonotype was seen at least ten times. Here the CDR3 reads CASSPPGTRNTDTQYF. The CDR3 region has the DNA TGTGCCAGCTCACCGCCCGGGACAAGGAACACAGATACGCAGTATTTT. The chain uses TRBV18 and TRBJ2-3; D possibly corresponds to TRBD1 (6 bases). The V end lost 3 bases, the J end lost 2 bases, and 15 bases lay between the germline ends. In germline, CDR1 is KGHSH, CDR2 LQKENI. This CDR3 has 16 amino acids.

This clonotype was observed many times. The genes are TRBV14 and TRBJ2-5, with 9 nucleotides matching TRBD1. CDR1 and CDR2 from the germline V gene are SGHDN and FVKESK. The CDR3 contains 15 residues. With 3 bases clipped from V and 1 base from J, the junction kept 3 bases outside the gene matches. The CDR3 DNA reads TGTGCCAGCAGCCACAGGGACAGGGCCCAAGAGACCCAGTACTTC. It is translated as CASSHRDRAQETQYF.